The 4 T cell receptor beta chains in this list originate from one sample, sequenced in a study of cytomegalovirus exposure and HLA in healthy donors. Clones were read by immunoSEQ multiplex PCR, and TCRdb kept only the in-frame ones, dropping some. This table holds some 98,000 clones, 87% found once. Specimen: PBMCs. These receptors were obtained from a man between 18 and 29 years old in good health and CMV-seropositive.

V gene TRBV4-3 combines with J gene TRBJ2-5, with 11 bases matching TRBD2. The CDR3 sequence is 16 residues long. The germline CDR1 and CDR2 sequences are LGHNA and YSLEER. V lost 2 bases to trimming and J lost 5 bases; unmatched junction nucleotides: 7. This CDR3 reads CASSQSVAGGWETQYF. The CDR3 DNA is TGCGCCAGCAGCCAAAGTGTAGCGGGGGGGTGGGAGACCCAGTACTTC.

The sample holds one count of this clone. V and J are TRBV2 and TRBJ2-1, with D possibly TRBD2 on 6 matching bases. The CDR3 contains 15 residues. V was pared by 7 bases and J by 8 bases, with 21 bases between. The V gene's germline CDR1 is SNHLY and CDR2 FYNNEI. The CDR3 nucleotides are TGTGCCAGCAAAAGCACTAGCCCTACCCGGGATGAGCAGTTCTTC. Translating gives CASKSTSPTRDEQFF.

V is TRBV7-6 and J is TRBJ2-5; 7 bases match TRBD2. Trimming cost V 3 bases and J 5 bases; bases outside gene matches: 9. Germline V CDR1 and CDR2: SGHVS, FNYEAQ. This CDR3 region has 15 residues. The CDR3 DNA is TGTGCCAGCAGCTTTGGGGGGGGGTCCGAGGAGACCCAGTACTTC. Its translation is CASSFGGGSEETQYF.

The chain employs TRBV12-5 and TRBJ2-7; TRBD2 matches 9 bases. V was clipped by 7 bases and J by 4 bases; unmatched bases: 8. From germline, CDR1 is LGHNT and CDR2 FRNRAP. This CDR3 spans 14 amino acids. CDR3: CASDIAGDIYEQYF. The DNA of the CDR3 is TGTGCTAGTGATATAGCGGGAGATATTTACGAGCAGTACTTC.